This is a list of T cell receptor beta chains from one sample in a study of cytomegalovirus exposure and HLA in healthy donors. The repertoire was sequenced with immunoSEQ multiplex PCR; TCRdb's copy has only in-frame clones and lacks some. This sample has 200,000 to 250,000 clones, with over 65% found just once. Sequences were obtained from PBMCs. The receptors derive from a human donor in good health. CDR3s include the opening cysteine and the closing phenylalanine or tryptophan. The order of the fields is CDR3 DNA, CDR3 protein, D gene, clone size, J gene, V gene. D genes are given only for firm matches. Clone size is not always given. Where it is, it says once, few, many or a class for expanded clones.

DNA: TGTGCCAGGGGACTAGCGGTCAATGAGCAGTTCTTC; CDR3: CARGLAVNEQFF; D: TRBD2; size: .; J: TRBJ2-1; V: TRBV2
DNA: TGTGCCAGCAGTGTCGGAGCAGCCAGTTACAATGAGCAGTTCTTC; CDR3: CASSVGAASYNEQFF; D: .; size: .; J: TRBJ2-1; V: TRBV7-9
DNA: TGTGCCAGCAGCCTCGGACAGGGGGACACTGAAGCTTTCTTT; CDR3: CASSLGQGDTEAFF; D: TRBD1; size: .; J: TRBJ1-1; V: TRBV7-9
DNA: TGCGCCAGCAGCCCACAATTGCAAGAGACCCAGTACTTC; CDR3: CASSPQLQETQYF; D: .; size: .; J: TRBJ2-5; V: TRBV5-1
DNA: TGTGCCAGCAGCGCTTTGACTAGCGGGAGGAACGAGCAGTACTTC; CDR3: CASSALTSGRNEQYF; D: TRBD2; size: .; J: TRBJ2-7; V: TRBV7-2
DNA: TGCAGCGTTGGGGGTGGGACAGAGGGAGATCCCTACAATGAGCAGTTCTTC; CDR3: CSVGGGTEGDPYNEQFF; D: TRBD1; size: .; J: TRBJ2-1; V: TRBV29-1
DNA: TGTGCCAGCAGCTTTAGACAGGCAGGGGCCAATGGCTACACCTTC; CDR3: CASSFRQAGANGYTF; D: .; size: .; J: TRBJ1-2; V: TRBV7-9
DNA: TGTGCCAGCAGAGGCGATGGACGGGACTACGAGCAGTACTTC; CDR3: CASRGDGRDYEQYF; D: .; size: .; J: TRBJ2-7; V: TRBV6-5
DNA: TGCGCCAGCAGCTTGGGGGGGACAGCGAGCACAGATACGCAGTATTTT; CDR3: CASSLGGTASTDTQYF; D: TRBD1; size: .; J: TRBJ2-3; V: TRBV5-1
DNA: TGCGCCAGCAGCCCTCGGGCTAGCGGGAGGTCAGCCCACAATGAGCAGTTCTTC; CDR3: CASSPRASGRSAHNEQFF; D: TRBD2; size: .; J: TRBJ2-1; V: TRBV5-1
DNA: TGCGCCAGCAGTTCTGGACAGCCGCAAGAGACCCAGTACTTC; CDR3: CASSSGQPQETQYF; D: .; size: .; J: TRBJ2-5; V: TRBV5-1
DNA: TGTGCCAGCAGTACTTACAGGGGGGCCTCCTACAATGAGCAGTTCTTC; CDR3: CASSTYRGASYNEQFF; D: TRBD1; size: .; J: TRBJ2-1; V: TRBV27
DNA: TGTGCCAGCAGCGGTAGCGGGAGCGACTACGAGCAGTACTTC; CDR3: CASSGSGSDYEQYF; D: TRBD2; size: .; J: TRBJ2-7; V: TRBV7-9
DNA: TGTGCCAGCTCACCCCCGGGAGTACCTAACCACGAGCAGTACTTC; CDR3: CASSPPGVPNHEQYF; D: .; size: .; J: TRBJ2-7; V: TRBV18
DNA: TGTGCCAGCAGTGAAAACGAAGTAGACAATCAGCCCCAGCATTTT; CDR3: CASSENEVDNQPQHF; D: .; size: .; J: TRBJ1-5; V: TRBV2
DNA: TGTGCCAGCTCACGCGGGACAGGGGACTACAATGAGCAGTTCTTC; CDR3: CASSRGTGDYNEQFF; D: TRBD1; size: .; J: TRBJ2-1; V: TRBV18
DNA: TGTGCCATCAGTGAGCCGACAGGGGGGGGTAAAAATGAGCAGTTCTTC; CDR3: CAISEPTGGGKNEQFF; D: TRBD1; size: once; J: TRBJ2-1; V: TRBV10-3
DNA: TGTGCCAGCAGCTTAGTACAGGTTTCCTACGAGCAGTACTTC; CDR3: CASSLVQVSYEQYF; D: .; size: few; J: TRBJ2-7; V: TRBV7-8
DNA: TGTGCCAGCAGTTTATTGACAGGGAGCTCCTACGAGCAGTACTTC; CDR3: CASSLLTGSSYEQYF; D: TRBD1; size: .; J: TRBJ2-7; V: TRBV27
DNA: TGTGCCAGCAGCCCTAGCGGGAGTTCCTACAATGAGCAGTTCTTC; CDR3: CASSPSGSSYNEQFF; D: TRBD2; size: .; J: TRBJ2-1; V: TRBV7-3
DNA: TGTTCCAGCAGCTTTGACCCTGGGAGCGAGCAGTACTTC; CDR3: CSSSFDPGSEQYF; D: .; size: few; J: TRBJ2-7; V: TRBV7-3
DNA: TGTGCCAGCAGCTTAGACGCCTACGAGCAGTACTTC; CDR3: CASSLDAYEQYF; D: .; size: .; J: TRBJ2-7; V: TRBV11-2